This T cell receptor (beta chain) is drawn from a study of T cell responses to AZD1222 COVID-19 vaccine. Study results and caveats: As reported, nearly half of all spike-specific TCRs target variant regions that are unmutated.

Of note for this clone: What it binds is not known. This sample also contains other DNA sequences that code for the same CDR3.

V lost 0 bases, J lost 7 bases, and 3 bases stayed unmatched. Germline CDR1 and CDR2: MNHEY and SMNVEV (reference sequence). CDR3 length equals 15 residues. The assay was immunoSEQ multiplex PCR, and TCRdb's table has in-frame clones only and misses some. Altogether roughly 180,000 clones are present, approximately 94% being singletons, with the ten largest covering roughly 9.2%. The sequence was obtained from an adult in good health. The chain carries TRBV27 and TRBJ1-6; 7 nucleotides align to TRBD1. Here the sequenced sample was peripheral blood, taken on day 0 of AZD1222 vaccination. CDR3 coding DNA: TGTGCCAGCAGTTTATCGGGGACAGACAATTCACCCCTCCACTTT. Protein: CASSLSGTDNSPLHF.